The rows below give T cell receptor beta chains drawn from one sample of a study of CD8 T cells in Susac syndrome. TCRdb reprocessed the immunoSEQ multiplex PCR reads with MiXCR, giving one entry per CDR3 protein. There are roughly 200,000 distinct CDR3 sequences in the sample; 75% to 95% occur only once, and around 0.085% lies in the top ten. Material for sequencing was CD4+ T cells from PBMCs. The source is a human donor with Susac syndrome. CDR3s include the opening cysteine and the closing phenylalanine or tryptophan. D genes are given only for firm matches. Some rows have no size entry. The others give once, few or many, or a class for an expanded clone.

d_gene: NA
abundance: NA
j_gene: TRBJ1-1
v_gene: TRBV19
CDR3nt: TGTGCCAGTAGTATAGAGGGAAACAGCCTAATGAACACTGAAGCTTTCTTT
CDR3aa: CASSIEGNSLMNTEAFF

d_gene: NA
abundance: NA
j_gene: TRBJ2-5
v_gene: TRBV3-1
CDR3nt: TGTGCCAGCAGCCAAATGAAAGAGACCCAGTACTTC
CDR3aa: CASSQMKETQYF

d_gene: TRBD2
abundance: NA
j_gene: TRBJ2-1
v_gene: TRBV12-3/TRBV12-4
CDR3nt: TGTGCCAGCAGTACTAGCGGGAGCTCCTACAATGAGCAGTTCTTC
CDR3aa: CASSTSGSSYNEQFF

d_gene: NA
abundance: NA
j_gene: TRBJ2-6
v_gene: TRBV5-1
CDR3nt: TGCGCCAGCAGCTTGATCTCCTCTGGGGCCAACGTCCTGACTTTC
CDR3aa: CASSLISSGANVLTF

d_gene: TRBD2
abundance: once
j_gene: TRBJ2-1
v_gene: TRBV29-1
CDR3nt: TGCAGCGTTGTGGGCGGGAGTCCTTACAATGAGCAGTTCTTC
CDR3aa: CSVVGGSPYNEQFF

d_gene: NA
abundance: once
j_gene: TRBJ1-6
v_gene: TRBV30
CDR3nt: TGTGCCTGGAGTGTAATCCCCAATAATTCACCCCTCCACTTT
CDR3aa: CAWSVIPNNSPLHF

d_gene: NA
abundance: NA
j_gene: TRBJ2-2
v_gene: TRBV9
CDR3nt: TGTGCCAGCAGCGTATTGGGATATAACACCGGGGAGCTGTTTTTT
CDR3aa: CASSVLGYNTGELFF

d_gene: TRBD2
abundance: once
j_gene: TRBJ2-3
v_gene: TRBV3-1
CDR3nt: TGTGCCAGCAGCCAAGTTCGACTAGCAGTAGATACGCAGTATTTT
CDR3aa: CASSQVRLAVDTQYF

d_gene: TRBD1
abundance: NA
j_gene: TRBJ1-1
v_gene: TRBV19
CDR3nt: TGTGCCAGTAGTCTTATCAGGGGGGAGACTGAAGCTTTCTTT
CDR3aa: CASSLIRGETEAFF

d_gene: NA
abundance: NA
j_gene: TRBJ2-7
v_gene: TRBV27
CDR3nt: TGTGCCAGCAGTTTGGGGTTCTCCTACGAGCAGTACTTC
CDR3aa: CASSLGFSYEQYF